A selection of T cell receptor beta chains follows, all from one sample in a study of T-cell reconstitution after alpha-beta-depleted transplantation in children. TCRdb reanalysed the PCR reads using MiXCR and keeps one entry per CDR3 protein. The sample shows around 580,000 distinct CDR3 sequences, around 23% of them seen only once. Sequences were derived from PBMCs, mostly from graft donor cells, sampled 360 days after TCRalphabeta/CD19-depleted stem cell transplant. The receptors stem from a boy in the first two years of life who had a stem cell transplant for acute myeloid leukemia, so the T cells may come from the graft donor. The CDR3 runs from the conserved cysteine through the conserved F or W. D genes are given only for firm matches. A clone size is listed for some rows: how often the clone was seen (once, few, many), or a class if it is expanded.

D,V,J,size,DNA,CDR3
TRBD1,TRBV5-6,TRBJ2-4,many,TGTGCCAGCAGCCTGACAGGGGTCGGCAAAAACATTCAGTACTTC,CASSLTGVGKNIQYF
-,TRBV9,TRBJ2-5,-,TGTGCCAGCAGCGTAGAGAATCGGGGAGGAGAGACCCAGTACTTC,CASSVENRGGETQYF
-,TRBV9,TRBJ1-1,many,TGTGCCAGCAGCGTAGGTCCGGGCCCGTGGGACACTGAAGCTTTCTTT,CASSVGPGPWDTEAFF
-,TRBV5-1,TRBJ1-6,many,TGCGCCAGCAGCTACGAGGGGTCCTATAATTCACCCCTCCACTTT,CASSYEGSYNSPLHF
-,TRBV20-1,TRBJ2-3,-,TGCAGTGCCCCCGGCAGTAGCACAGATACGCAGTATTTT,CSAPGSSTDTQYF
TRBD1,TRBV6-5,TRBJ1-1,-,TGTGCCAGCAGTTACGACAGGGTTGGGAACACTGAAGCTTTCTTT,CASSYDRVGNTEAFF
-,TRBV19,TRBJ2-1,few,TGTGCCAGTAGTACTCGGCCGACAGACAATGAGCAGTTCTTC,CASSTRPTDNEQFF
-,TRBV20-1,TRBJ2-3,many,TGCAGTGCTAGGGCAAGTCCACCCAACACAGATACGCAGTATTTT,CSARASPPNTDTQYF
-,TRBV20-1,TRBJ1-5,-,TGCAGTGCTCAAACAGGGCAGAATCAGCCCCAGCATTTT,CSAQTGQNQPQHF
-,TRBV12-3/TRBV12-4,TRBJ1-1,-,TGTGCCAGCAGTTTCCCTCCGAGGAACACTGAAGCTTTCTTT,CASSFPPRNTEAFF
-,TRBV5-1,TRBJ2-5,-,TGCGCCAGCACCGTGAACAGGGCGGAGACCCAGTACTTC,CASTVNRAETQYF
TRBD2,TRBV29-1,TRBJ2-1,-,TGCAGCGTTGAGGCTAGCGGGGCATACAATGAGCAGTTCTTC,CSVEASGAYNEQFF
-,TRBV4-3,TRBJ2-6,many,TGCGCCAGCAGCCAAGACCCTTTGAGGGTAATTGCTGGGGCCAACGTCCTGACTTTC,CASSQDPLRVIAGANVLTF
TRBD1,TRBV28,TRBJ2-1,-,TGTGCCGCCCGACAGGGGGCAGAAGGGTTAAGCTCCTACAATGAGCAGTTCTTC,CAARQGAEGLSSYNEQFF
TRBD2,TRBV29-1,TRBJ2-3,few,TGCAGCGTTGAAGTGGGACTAGCGACAGATACGCAGTATTTT,CSVEVGLATDTQYF
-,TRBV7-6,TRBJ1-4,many,TGTGCCAGCAGCATGCAGGGTACATCTAATGAAAAACTGTTTTTT,CASSMQGTSNEKLFF
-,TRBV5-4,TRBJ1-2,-,TGTGCCAGCAGCTTGGTTCACCTCGGGAGCTACACCTTC,CASSLVHLGSYTF